One sample yielded the 20 T cell receptor beta chains listed below, sequenced in a study of post-analysis software for immune sequencing data. Overall study results and limits: About 5 TRBV segments were significantly more frequent in patients than in controls. TRBV5-6, TRBV5-1 and TRBV20-1 were among these segments.

Researchers reported that TCR beta cDNA libraries carried unique molecular identifiers. TCRdb called the PCR reads again in MiXCR, with one record for every CDR3 protein. The data hold about 810,000 distinct CDR3 sequences, with about 50% observed a single time. Their antigen targets remain unknown. The specimen was blood. The source of these receptors is a girl between 5 and 17 years old with multiple sclerosis.

V gene TRBV6-6 combines with J gene TRBJ1-6; D is ambiguous. Germline V gene sequence: CDR1 MNHNY, CDR2 SVGAGI (reference sequence). The ends were cut back, 6 bases at V and 7 bases at J, with 13 bases in the middle. CDR3 length: 14 amino acids. The CDR3 is CASSPRSRNSPLHF. The DNA for the CDR3 is TGTGCCAGCAGCCCTCGATCGCGGAATTCACCCCTCCACTTT.

The chain couples TRBV20-1 to TRBJ2-1; D not certain. CDR3 length: 14 residues. Germline assignment: CDR1 DFQATT and CDR2 SNEGSKA (reference sequence). Trimming stripped 6 bases from V and 8 bases from J, with 20 bases between. Written as DNA, the CDR3 is TGCAGTGCAAAACCGGACCCCAGAACCGATGAGCAGTTCTTC. Its translation is CSAKPDPRTDEQFF.

The chain employs TRBV12-3 or TRBV12-4 and TRBJ2-1; perhaps TRBD1 as D (6 bases). The J call could be wrong; TRBJ2-7 is a better fit for the DNA end. The CDR3 totals 13 residues. The CDR3: CASSLRGRIEQYF. The CDR3 DNA follows: TGTGCCAGCAGTTTAAGGGGGAGAATCGAGCAGTACTTC.

The rearrangement links TRBV9 to TRBJ2-1; D remains ambiguous. Germline assignment: CDR1 SGDLS and CDR2 YYNGEE. This CDR3 comprises 15 residues. V was clipped by 3 bases and J by 6 bases, with 16 bases between them. Here the CDR3 reads CASSETLLEGNEQFF. The CDR3 nucleotides are TGTGCCAGCAGCGAGACGTTGCTCGAAGGCAATGAGCAGTTCTTC.

The chain recombines TRBV12-3 or TRBV12-4 with TRBJ2-3, with 8 bases that match TRBD2. Unmatched junction bases numbered 10, after V lost 3 bases and J lost 5 bases. This CDR3 is built from 16 residues. CDR3 sequence reads: CASSLQLADWIDTQYF. Written as DNA, the CDR3 is TGTGCCAGCAGTTTGCAACTAGCGGACTGGATAGATACGCAGTATTTT.

V and J are TRBV7-6 and TRBJ2-5, with 11 bases identical to TRBD2. In germline, CDR1 is SGHVS, CDR2 FNYEAQ. The CDR3 has 15 amino acids. Trimming at V came to 1 base and at J to 11 bases, leaving 9 bases not matched to a gene. The CDR3 nucleotides are TGTGCCAGCAGCTTAGTGGGACTAGCGGTGGGGGAGCAGTACTTC. Translating gives CASSLVGLAVGEQYF.

The chain combines TRBV12-3 or TRBV12-4 with TRBJ2-3, with D perhaps TRBD1 (5 bases). Trimming removed 1 base from V and 4 bases from J, with 9 bases in between. The CDR3 runs to 14 residues. This chain's CDR3 is CASSLEDTSDTQYF. CDR3 DNA: TGTGCCAGCAGTTTAGAGGACACTTCAGATACGCAGTATTTT.

This clonotype appeared once. The chain has TRBV10-1 and TRBJ2-7; the D gene is possibly TRBD1 (7 bases). TRBJ2-5 matches the DNA end more closely, so the J call is doubtful. There are 15 residues in the CDR3. Germline-derived CDR1 and CDR2 are WNHNN and SYGVQD (reference sequence). The CDR3 DNA is TGCGCCAGGGACCTCGGGGGACAGCCTCAAGAGACCCAGTACTTC. Its translation: CARDLGGQPQETQYF.

This clonotype was counted between two and nine times. The chain uses TRBV12-5 and TRBJ2-4, with D possibly being TRBD1 (6 bases). The CDR3 consists of 15 residues. Germline V gives CDR1 LGHNT, CDR2 FRNRAP. V was trimmed by 4 bases and J by 6 bases, leaving 16 bases between them. The CDR3 loop reads CASGYSAGVANIQYF. CDR3 DNA: TGTGCTAGTGGTTATTCTGCAGGGGTCGCAAACATTCAGTACTTC. The variable domain in full, completed from reference TRBV12-5 and TRBJ2-4, reads DARVTQTPRHKVTEMGQEVTMRCQPILGHNTVFWYRQTMMQGLELLAYFRNRAPLDDSGMPKDRFSAEMPDATLATLKIQPSEPRDSAVYFCASGYSAGVANIQYFGAGTRLSVL.

In its sample, this clonotype was seen once. The junction departs from the called germline gene at one end, perhaps through a read error. The chain employs TRBV6-4 and TRBJ1-6; 11 bases are a match to TRBD1. Germline V gene sequence: CDR1 MRHNA, CDR2 SNTAGT. The length of the CDR3 is 19 residues. CDR3 nucleotides: TGTGCCAGCAGTGACTCGGACAGGGGGCTCGTCTCCGATAATTCACCCCTCCACTTT. This gives the protein CASSDSDRGLVSDNSPLHF.

The chain recombines TRBV7-2 with TRBJ2-3, with 8 positions matching TRBD2. This CDR3 contains 13 residues. V shed 8 bases, J shed 5 bases, and the junction held 6 bases outside the gene matches. The germline gives CDR1 SGHTA, CDR2 FQGNSA. The CDR3 loop reads CASARGVGDTQYF. The CDR3 region has the DNA TGTGCCAGCGCGCGGGGGGTGGGAGATACGCAGTATTTT.

This clonotype has just a few counts. The chain is built from TRBV7-6 and TRBJ2-7; no clear D. The CDR3 is made up of 14 amino acids. The ends were cut back, 7 bases at V and 0 bases at J, with 13 bases in the middle. Per germline, CDR1 SGHVS and CDR2 FNYEAQ. CDR3 nucleotide sequence: TGTGCCAGCACCCCATTGAACTACTCCTACGAGCAGTACTTC. The encoded protein is CASTPLNYSYEQYF.

This clonotype showed up just a few times. The chain uses TRBV4-1 and TRBJ1-1; possible D gene TRBD1, 6 bases. The V gene's germline CDR1 is MGHRA and CDR2 YSYEKL. The CDR3 loop spans 15 amino acids. V was shortened by 0 bases and J by 1 base, with 9 bases between the two germline ends. As DNA, the CDR3 is TGCGCCAGCAGCCAAGAGGGGGGGGCGAACACTGAAGCTTTCTTT. This sequence encodes CASSQEGGANTEAFF.

The gene calls are TRBV6-5 and TRBJ2-6, with 9 bases that match TRBD1. Germline CDR1 and CDR2: MNHEY and SVGAGI. The CDR3 loop spans 16 amino acids. The J segment lost 0 bases and the V segment lost 6 bases, leaving 3 bases of the junction unmatched. CDR3 protein: CASRNRGRSGANVLTF. The CDR3 DNA reads as TGTGCCAGCAGGAACAGGGGGCGCTCTGGGGCCAACGTCCTGACTTTC.

This clonotype has more than one count but fewer than ten. V usage is TRBV7-9 and J usage is TRBJ2-3, with D unclear. Trimming left V 0 bases short and J 0 bases short, with 10 bases between. From germline, CDR1 is SEHNR and CDR2 FQNEAQ (reference sequence). The CDR3 contains 16 residues. CDR3 nucleotides: TGTGCCAGCAGCTTAGCTCTCCCCTTGAGCACAGATACGCAGTATTTT. This translates into CASSLALPLSTDTQYF.

Written as DNA, the CDR3 is TGTGCCAGCAGCTCTACGGACAGGGGGCTCTATGGCTACACCTTC. Protein sequence: CASSSTDRGLYGYTF. The rearrangement uses TRBV6-5 and TRBJ1-2; 11 bases fit TRBD1. The J segment lost 4 bases and the V segment lost 6 bases, leaving 7 bases of the junction unmatched. The germline V gene has CDR1 MNHEY and CDR2 SVGAGI. CDR3 size: 15 residues.

V gene TRBV4-1 combines with J gene TRBJ2-5; 9 bases align to TRBD2. The end of the DNA fits TRBJ2-7 better, so the J call may be wrong. Germline V lookup: CDR1 MGHRA, CDR2 YSYEKL. The CDR3 covers 16 residues. The CDR3 here is CASSPTIPSGIYEQYF. CDR3 DNA sequence: TGCGCCAGCAGCCCAACAATACCTAGCGGGATATACGAGCAGTACTTC.

The CDR3 DNA sequence: TGCAGCGTTGGAAGGACTAGCGGGTCCTCCTACAATGAGCAGTTCTTC. Residues: CSVGRTSGSSYNEQFF. The rearrangement links TRBV29-1 to TRBJ2-1; 11 bases agree with TRBD2. V shed 4 bases, J shed 0 bases, and the junction held 5 bases outside the gene matches. This CDR3 has 16 amino acids. CDR1 SQVTM and CDR2 ANQGSEA come from the germline V gene.

V gene TRBV5-1 combines with J gene TRBJ2-6; D remains unclear. Germline CDR1 SGHRS, CDR2 YFSETQ. This CDR3 spans 21 amino acids. The V end lost 0 bases, the J end lost 0 bases, and 22 bases lay between the germline ends. The CDR3 nucleotides read TGCGCCAGCAGCTTGGGCTATTCGGTAGCCCTAACTAACTCTGGGGCCAACGTCCTGACTTTC. Residues: CASSLGYSVALTNSGANVLTF.

The chain employs TRBV7-9 and TRBJ2-5, with TRBD2 matching 7 bases. J was trimmed by 1 base and V by 2 bases; bases with no gene match: 10. The CDR3 sequence is 17 residues long. CDR1 is SEHNR, CDR2 FQNEAQ, per germline (reference sequence). The CDR3 bases are TGTGCCAGCAGCTTATTCGGCGGGCGGGAGCCCCAAGAGACCCAGTACTTC. It encodes CASSLFGGREPQETQYF.